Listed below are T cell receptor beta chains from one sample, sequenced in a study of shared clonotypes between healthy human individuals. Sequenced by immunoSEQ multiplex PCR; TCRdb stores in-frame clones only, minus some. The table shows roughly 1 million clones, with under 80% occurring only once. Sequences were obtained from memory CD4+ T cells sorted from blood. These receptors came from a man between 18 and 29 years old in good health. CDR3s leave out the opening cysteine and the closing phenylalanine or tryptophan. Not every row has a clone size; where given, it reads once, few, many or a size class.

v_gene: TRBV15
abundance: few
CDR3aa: ATSRDPDTEAF

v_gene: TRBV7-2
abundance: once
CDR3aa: ASTQGAVSNYGYT

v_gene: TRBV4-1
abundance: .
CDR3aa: ASSQTGTPDNQPQH

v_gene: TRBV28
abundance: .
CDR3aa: ASGTSTDTQY

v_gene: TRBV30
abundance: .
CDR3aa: AWSGGRGQTDTQY

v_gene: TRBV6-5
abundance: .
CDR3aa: ASKKGLWYNEQF

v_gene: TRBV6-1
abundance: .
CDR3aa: ASSEAARDRGWYNSPLH

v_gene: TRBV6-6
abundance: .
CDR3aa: ASSSSGMGTQY

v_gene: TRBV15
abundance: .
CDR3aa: ATSRGAKTTNEKLF

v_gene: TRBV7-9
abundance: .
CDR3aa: ASADSNYGYT

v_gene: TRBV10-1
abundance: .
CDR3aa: ASSESTSGDTDTQY

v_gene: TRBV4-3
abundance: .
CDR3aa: ASSREVALAGVYEQY

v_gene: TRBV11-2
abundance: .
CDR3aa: ASSLGRGRKSTGELF

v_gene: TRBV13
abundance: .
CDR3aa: ASRRGPYNSPLH

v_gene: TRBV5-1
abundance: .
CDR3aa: ASSLGPQPSPFGQY

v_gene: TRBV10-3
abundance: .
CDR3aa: AISESGGGVYTQY

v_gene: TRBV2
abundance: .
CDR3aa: ASGRLRGQGESGGFVKQY

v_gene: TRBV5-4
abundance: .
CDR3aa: ASSLAGGGTEAF

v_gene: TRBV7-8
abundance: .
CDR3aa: ASSLGGGQAFPQY

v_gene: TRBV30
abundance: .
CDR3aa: AWSELLGGNYGYT

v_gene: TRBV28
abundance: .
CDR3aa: ASSLAGGGKSYEQY

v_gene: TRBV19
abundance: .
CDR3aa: ASSVTSGGAEETQY

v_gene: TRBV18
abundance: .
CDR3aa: ASSPATGTYEQY

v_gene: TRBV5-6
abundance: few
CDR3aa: ASSLVRIRTDTQY

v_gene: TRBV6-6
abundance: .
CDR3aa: ASSFRGGNGELF

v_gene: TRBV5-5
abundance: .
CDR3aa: ASSLSGTSSNTEAF

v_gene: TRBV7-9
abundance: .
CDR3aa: ASSLAGEYGYT

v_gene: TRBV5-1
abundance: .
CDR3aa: ASSFSGGVGETQY

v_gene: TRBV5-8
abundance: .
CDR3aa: ASSLEVGQHTQGAF

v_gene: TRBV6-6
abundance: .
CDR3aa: ASSFRAASTDTQY

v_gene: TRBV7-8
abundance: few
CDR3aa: ASSLWERDYEQY

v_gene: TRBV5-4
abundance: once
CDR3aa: ASSLFLAGSQNTGELF

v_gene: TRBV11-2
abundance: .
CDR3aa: ASSPGRGTSGGMYTQY

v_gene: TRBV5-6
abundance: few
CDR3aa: ASSSPTGHLYNEQF

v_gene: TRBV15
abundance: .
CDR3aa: ATSRSPERGGELF

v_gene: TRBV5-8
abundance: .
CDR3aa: ATGQGDGLTQY

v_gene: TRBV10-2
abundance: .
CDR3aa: ASRERERATGELF

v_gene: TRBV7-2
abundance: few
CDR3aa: ASSQQGILEGNTIY

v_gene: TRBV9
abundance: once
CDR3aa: ASSARDGDFMNTEAF

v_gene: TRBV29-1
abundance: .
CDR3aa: SAAAKGGHTYEQY

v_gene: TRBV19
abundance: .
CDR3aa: ASSVASGGNQPQH

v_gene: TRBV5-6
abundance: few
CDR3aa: ASSPRPGIYGYT

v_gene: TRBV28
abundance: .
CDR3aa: ASSLGSRVDQPQH

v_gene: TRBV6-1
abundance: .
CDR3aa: ASSDQFTLQETQY

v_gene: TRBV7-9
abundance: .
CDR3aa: ASSLKQGTHEQY

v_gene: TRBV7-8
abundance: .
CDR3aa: ASRDPGGEQF

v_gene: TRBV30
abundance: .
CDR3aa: AAGGASYEQY

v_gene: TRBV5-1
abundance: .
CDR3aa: ASSLDPSSYNSPLH

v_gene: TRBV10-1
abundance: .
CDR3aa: ASSESTGGTYEQY

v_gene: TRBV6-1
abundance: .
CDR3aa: AIRQGAHETQY